The 20 T cell receptor beta chains below were found in one sample sequenced in a study of regulatory T cells in long-lasting Graves disease. CDR3-region Arm-PCR and iRepertoire HTBI primers produced the TCR beta libraries. TCRdb passed the multiplex PCR reads through MiXCR, listing each CDR3 protein once. The repertoire consists of about 430,000 distinct CDR3 sequences, with approximately 15% occurring once and the leading ten covering under 9%. Time point indicated: newly diagnosed GD, antithyroid drugs for less than 3 months. From PBMCs, RNA was extracted and then used to make the TCR library. These sequences were also reported in another study, on T cells in Graves' hyperthyroidism and ophthalmopathy.

The sample was peripheral blood mononuclear cells (PBMCs), taken at new diagnosis, from a patient treated with antithyroid drugs. The source is a woman aged 40-49 years with Graves disease.

This clonotype was observed a handful of times. This chain uses TRBV6-1 with TRBJ2-7, with 10 bases aligning to TRBD1. CDR3 length: 15 residues. Per germline, CDR1 MNHNS and CDR2 SASEGT. V was clipped by 7 bases and J by 4 bases; unmatched bases: 10. The CDR3 loop reads CASTTNRDRGYEQYF. CDR3 nucleotide sequence: TGTGCCAGCACCACAAACCGGGACAGGGGATACGAGCAGTACTTC.

V usage is TRBV29-1 and J usage is TRBJ2-1; 9 bases are a match to TRBD2. Germline CDR1 and CDR2: SQVTM and ANQGSEA. CDR3 length equals 11 residues. V dropped 7 bases and J dropped 9; count of bases not matched to a gene: 4. The CDR3: CSALLAGEQFF. The CDR3 DNA reads as TGCAGCGCCCTACTAGCGGGTGAGCAGTTCTTC.

The chain recombines TRBV7-9 with TRBJ2-2; D gene uncertain. This CDR3 has 13 amino acids. Per the germline V gene, CDR1 is SEHNR and CDR2 is FQNEAQ (reference sequence). The germline V and J ends were trimmed by 5 bases and 8 bases, with 12 bases remaining between them. The CDR3 bases are TGTGCCAGCAGCATTACACTGTTAGGGGAGCTGTTTTTT. This codes for CASSITLLGELFF.

The genes are TRBV29-1 and TRBJ2-1, with D perhaps TRBD2 (6 bases). Trimming stripped 5 bases from V and 9 bases from J, with 20 bases between. The length of the CDR3 is 14 residues. Germline lookup yields CDR1 SQVTM and CDR2 ANQGSEA. The CDR3 sequence: CSVLLALGDVEQFF. In DNA, the CDR3 is TGCAGCGTTTTACTAGCTCTGGGAGATGTTGAGCAGTTCTTC.

Many counts were recorded for this clonotype. The chain carries TRBV18 and TRBJ2-4, with 7 bases that match TRBD2. The V gene's germline CDR1 is KGHSH and CDR2 LQKENI. The CDR3 covers 14 residues. V lost 0 bases to trimming and J lost 6 bases; unmatched junction nucleotides: 2. Here the CDR3 DNA reads TGTGCCAGCTCACCACCTACGGGAGGAAACATTCAGTACTTC. Its translation: CASSPPTGGNIQYF.

This clonotype was seen only once. A read error may be the cause here, since a much bigger clone is one base away. Written as DNA, the CDR3 is TGCGCCAGCAGCTTGACGGGAAATAGCAATCAGCCCCAGCATTTT. Its translation is CASSLTGNSNQPQHF. The J gene is TRBJ1-5, the V gene TRBV5-1, with D unresolved. The CDR3 has 15 amino acids. Germline V gene lookup returns CDR1 SGHRS and CDR2 YFSETQ. Trimming removed 1 base from V and 0 bases from J, with 8 bases in between.

This clonotype was counted a few times. The chain recombines TRBV7-9 with TRBJ2-1; D remains unclear. This CDR3 contains 16 residues. V was pared by 0 bases and J by 6 bases, with 15 bases between. Germline assignment: CDR1 SEHNR and CDR2 FQNEAQ (reference sequence). The CDR3 bases are TGTGCCAGCAGCTTAGCGGGCCACCCCCCAGGCAATGAGCAGTTCTTC. It yields the protein CASSLAGHPPGNEQFF. The full variable domain, completed using reference TRBV7-9 and TRBJ2-1, is DTGVSQNPRHKITKRGQNVTFRCDPISEHNRLYWYRQTLGQGPEFLTYFQNEAQLEKSRLLSDRFSAERPKGSFSTLEIQRTEQGDSAMYLCASSLAGHPPGNEQFFGPGTRLTVL.

This clonotype occurred many times. This sequence joins TRBV9 and TRBJ1-2; 8 bases agree with TRBD1. Germline-derived CDR1 and CDR2 are SGDLS and YYNGEE. The CDR3 contains 15 residues. The V gene end was trimmed by 4 bases and the J gene end by 4 bases; junction bases not matched to a gene: 9. The CDR3 region is CASSTNPGQVYGYTF. The CDR3 nucleotides are TGTGCCAGCAGCACCAACCCGGGACAGGTCTATGGCTACACCTTC. The variable domain in full, completed from reference TRBV9 and TRBJ1-2, reads DSGVTQTPKHLITATGQRVTLRCSPRSGDLSVYWYQQSLDQGLQFLIQYYNGEERAKGNILERFSAQQFPDLHSELNLSSLELGDSALYFCASSTNPGQVYGYTFGSGTRLTVV.

This clonotype showed up just a few times. A read error may explain this, as a much larger clone is one base away. V and J are TRBV5-1 and TRBJ2-5; D remains unclear. The CDR3 sequence is 16 residues long. Germline V gives CDR1 SGHRS, CDR2 YFSETQ. The chain's CDR3 is CASSPWATTGQETRYF. CDR3 DNA sequence: TGCGCCAGCAGCCCATGGGCCACAACCGGCCAAGAGACCCGGTACTTC.

Details on this clonotype: An end of the junction differs from the germline gene, which may be a read error. The chain joins TRBV7-8 to TRBJ2-1; possibly TRBD2 for D (6 bases). CDR3 length: 18 amino acids. From germline, CDR1 is SGHVS and CDR2 FQNEAQ. The CDR3 bases are TGTGCCAGCAGCTTAGGTACCTCCTATCTGGACTATCCGGGTGAGCGGTTCTTC. Amino acids: CASSLGTSYLDYPGERFF.

The chain combines TRBV12-3 or TRBV12-4 with TRBJ2-7; perhaps TRBD2 as D (6 bases). V lost 6 bases to trimming and J lost 3 bases, with 18 bases between them. This CDR3 contains 15 residues. The CDR3 loop is CASRSSGADFYEQYF. The DNA for the CDR3 is TGTGCCAGCAGAAGTTCGGGAGCGGATTTCTACGAGCAGTACTTC.

This clonotype has at least ten counts. The genes are TRBV2 and TRBJ1-4, with D perhaps matching TRBD1 (5 bases). CDR3 length: 13 amino acids. Trimming stripped 6 bases from V and 8 bases from J, with 13 bases between. Germline V gives CDR1 SNHLY, CDR2 FYNNEI. The CDR3 DNA sequence: TGTGCCAGCAGGGGGCCAAGTCACGAAAAACTGTTTTTT. Amino acids: CASRGPSHEKLFF. The variable domain in full, completed from reference TRBV2 and TRBJ1-4, reads EPEVTQTPSHQVTQMGQEVILRCVPISNHLYFYWYRQILGQKVEFLVSFYNNEISEKSEIFDDQFSVERPDGSNFTLKIRSTKLEDSAMYFCASRGPSHEKLFFGSGTQLSVL.

This clonotype was seen more than once but under ten times. J is TRBJ2-7 and V is TRBV27; 7 nucleotides line up with TRBD1. CDR3 length equals 13 residues. From germline, CDR1 is MNHEY and CDR2 SMNVEV (reference sequence). Trimming cost V 6 bases and J 2 bases; bases outside gene matches: 4. CDR3 amino acids: CASRPGQPYEQYF. The CDR3 DNA follows: TGTGCCAGCAGGCCGGGACAGCCCTACGAGCAGTACTTC.

This clonotype was seen repeatedly, ten times or more. The rearrangement joins TRBV27 to TRBJ2-7; D unresolved. The CDR3 has 15 residues. Trimming pared 10 bases from V and 5 bases from J, leaving 24 bases between. Germline values: CDR1 MNHEY, CDR2 SMNVEV (reference sequence). The CDR3 DNA reads as TGTGCCACCGAGTCGAGTCCGTTGGGTAGAAACGAGCAGTACTTC. It translates to CATESSPLGRNEQYF.

This clonotype showed up just a few times. The rearrangement uses TRBV20-1 and TRBJ2-7, with D tentatively TRBD1 (6 bases). The CDR3 extends over 13 amino acids. Trimming stripped 5 bases from V and 5 bases from J, with 16 bases between. Looked up from germline, CDR1 is DFQATT and CDR2 is SNEGSKA (reference sequence). CDR3 residues: CSAGYGDTNEQYF. DNA for the CDR3: TGCAGTGCTGGGTATGGGGACACCAACGAGCAGTACTTC.

With regard to this clonotype: A much more abundant neighbour one base away suggests this may be a read error. The chain is built from TRBV28 and TRBJ2-1, with 9 positions matching TRBD2. Germline CDR1 is MDHEN and CDR2 is SYDVKM. The V and J ends lost 2 bases and 10 bases, in that order; junction bases with no gene match: 6. The CDR3 length is 14 residues. This CDR3 reads CASSLAGGNYEQFF. The CDR3 bases are TGTGCCAGCAGTTTAGCGGGAGGGAACTACGAGCAGTTCTTC.

This clonotype showed up many times. The gene calls are TRBV30 and TRBJ2-1; D perhaps matches TRBD2 (5 bases). Trimming cost V 2 bases and J 8 bases, with 13 bases left between them. CDR3 length: 13 residues. In germline, CDR1 is GTSNPN, CDR2 SVGIG (reference sequence). The CDR3 region is CAWSLGEGDEQFF. The CDR3 coding sequence is TGTGCCTGGAGTCTAGGTGAGGGAGATGAGCAGTTCTTC.

There are a few counts of this clonotype. The chain is built from TRBV4-1 and TRBJ2-2, with a tentative D call TRBD1 (5 bases). The CDR3 runs 15 residues. Trimming pared 4 bases from V and 0 bases from J, leaving 9 bases between. Germline CDR1 and CDR2: MGHRA and YSYEKL. The CDR3 nucleotides are TGCGCCAGCAGCCGACAGATCACGAACACCGGGGAGCTGTTTTTT. This gives the protein CASSRQITNTGELFF.

The table lists this clonotype with many counts. The V and J genes are TRBV7-2 and TRBJ2-4; possibly TRBD1 or TRBD2 for D (5 bases each). The germline V and J ends were trimmed by 3 bases and 6 bases, with 15 bases remaining between them. CDR3 size: 15 residues. From germline, CDR1 is SGHTA and CDR2 FQGNSA. This CDR3 is CASSFSGTELNIQYF. The CDR3 region has the DNA TGTGCCAGCAGCTTTTCCGGGACGGAGTTAAACATTCAGTACTTC. Drawing the rest from reference TRBV7-2 and TRBJ2-4, the complete variable domain is GAGVSQSPSNKVTEKGKDVELRCDPISGHTALYWYRQSLGQGLEFLIYFQGNSAPDKSGLPSDRFSAERTGGSVSTLTIQRTQQEDSAVYLCASSFSGTELNIQYFGAGTRLSVL.

The sample holds many counts of this clonotype. This chain connects TRBV19 to TRBJ2-7; possibly TRBD2 for D (6 bases). CDR3 size: 12 residues. V was clipped by 5 bases and J by 7 bases, with 12 bases between them. Germline CDR1 LNHDA, CDR2 SQIVND (reference sequence). CDR3 nucleotides: TGTGCCAGTAGTTCCGGTGCGGGGGAGCAGTACTTC. Encoded protein: CASSSGAGEQYF.